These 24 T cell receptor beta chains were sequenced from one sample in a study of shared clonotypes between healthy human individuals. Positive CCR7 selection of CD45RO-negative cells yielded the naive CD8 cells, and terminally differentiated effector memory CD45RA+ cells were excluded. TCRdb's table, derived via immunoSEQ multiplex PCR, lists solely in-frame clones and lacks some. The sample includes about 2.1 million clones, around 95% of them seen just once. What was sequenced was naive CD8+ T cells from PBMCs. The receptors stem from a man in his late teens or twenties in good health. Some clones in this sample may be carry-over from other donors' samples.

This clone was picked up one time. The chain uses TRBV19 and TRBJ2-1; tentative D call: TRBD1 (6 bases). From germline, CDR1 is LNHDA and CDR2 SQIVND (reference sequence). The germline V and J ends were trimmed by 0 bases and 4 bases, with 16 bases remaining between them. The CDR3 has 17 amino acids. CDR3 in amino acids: CASSIDDLGAGYNEQFF. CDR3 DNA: TGTGCCAGTAGTATAGATGATTTGGGGGCAGGGTACAATGAGCAGTTCTTC.

The CDR3 DNA is TGTGCCAGCAGGTTCGGCGGGGCTTACAATGAGCAGTTCTTC. Its translation is CASRFGGAYNEQFF. The J gene is TRBJ2-1, the V gene TRBV27; a weak D match, TRBD2 (6 bases). This CDR3 spans 14 amino acids. Trimming pared 6 bases from V and 4 bases from J, leaving 13 bases between. Per the germline V gene, CDR1 is MNHEY and CDR2 is SMNVEV (reference sequence).

CDR3 residues: CASSLDPKADPAYEQYF. The CDR3 DNA sequence: TGTGCCAGCAGCTTAGATCCCAAAGCGGACCCCGCCTACGAGCAGTACTTC. The V gene is TRBV7-8, the J gene TRBJ2-7; the D gene is possibly TRBD2 (5 bases). Trimming shortened V by 1 base and J by 2 bases, and 18 bases separated the two germline ends. This CDR3 is 17 amino acids long. The germline V gene encodes CDR1 SGHVS and CDR2 FQNEAQ.

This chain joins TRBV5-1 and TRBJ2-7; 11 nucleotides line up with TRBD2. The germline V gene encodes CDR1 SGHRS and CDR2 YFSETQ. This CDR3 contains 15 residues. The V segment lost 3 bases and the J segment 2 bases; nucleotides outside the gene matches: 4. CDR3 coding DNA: TGCGCCAGCAGCTCGGGACTAGCGGCTACCTACGAGCAGTACTTC. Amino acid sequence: CASSSGLAATYEQYF.

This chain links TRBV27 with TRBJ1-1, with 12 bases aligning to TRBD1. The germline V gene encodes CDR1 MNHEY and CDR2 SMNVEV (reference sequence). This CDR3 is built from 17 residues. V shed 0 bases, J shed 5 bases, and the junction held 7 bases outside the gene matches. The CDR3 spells CASSLSGDRGLGTEAFF. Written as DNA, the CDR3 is TGTGCCAGCAGTTTATCTGGGGACAGGGGGCTGGGGACTGAAGCTTTCTTT.

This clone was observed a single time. In DNA, the CDR3 is TGTGCCAGCTTCTCGGGGGAGGGTGGCTACACCTTC. This translates into CASFSGEGGYTF. The gene calls are TRBV28 and TRBJ1-2; TRBD1 is a possible D gene (5 bases). V gave up 8 bases and J gave up 7 bases, with 14 bases separating them. This CDR3 has 12 amino acids. Germline assignment: CDR1 MDHEN and CDR2 SYDVKM.

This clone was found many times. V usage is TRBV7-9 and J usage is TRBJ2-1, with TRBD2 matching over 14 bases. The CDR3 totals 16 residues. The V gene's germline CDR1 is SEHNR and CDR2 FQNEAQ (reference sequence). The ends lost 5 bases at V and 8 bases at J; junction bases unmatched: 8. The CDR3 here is CASSPEPGLAGDEQFF. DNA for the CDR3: TGTGCCAGCAGCCCGGAACCGGGACTAGCGGGGGATGAGCAGTTCTTC.

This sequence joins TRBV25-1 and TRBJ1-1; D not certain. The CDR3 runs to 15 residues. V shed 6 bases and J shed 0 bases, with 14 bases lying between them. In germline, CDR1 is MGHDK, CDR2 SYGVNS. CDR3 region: CASSRIRGLNTEAFF. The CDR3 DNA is TGTGCCAGCAGCAGAATCCGGGGATTGAACACTGAAGCTTTCTTT.

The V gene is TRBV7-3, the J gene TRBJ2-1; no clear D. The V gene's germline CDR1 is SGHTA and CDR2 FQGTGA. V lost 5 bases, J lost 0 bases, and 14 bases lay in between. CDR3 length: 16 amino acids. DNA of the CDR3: TGTGCCAGCAGCCCCTCTCCGAAGAGCTCCTACAATGAGCAGTTCTTC. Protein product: CASSPSPKSSYNEQFF.

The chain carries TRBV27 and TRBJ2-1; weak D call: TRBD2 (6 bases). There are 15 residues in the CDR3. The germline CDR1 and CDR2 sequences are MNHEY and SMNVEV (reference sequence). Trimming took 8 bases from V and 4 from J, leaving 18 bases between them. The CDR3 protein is CASGPGREGYNEQFF. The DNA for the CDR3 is TGTGCCAGCGGCCCAGGGCGGGAAGGGTACAATGAGCAGTTCTTC.

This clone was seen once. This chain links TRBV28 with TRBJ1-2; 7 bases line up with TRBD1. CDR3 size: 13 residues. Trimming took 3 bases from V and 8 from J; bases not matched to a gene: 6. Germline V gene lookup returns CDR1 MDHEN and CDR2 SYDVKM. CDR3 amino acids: CASSFQGGHGYTF. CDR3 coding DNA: TGTGCCAGCAGTTTCCAGGGGGGCCACGGCTACACCTTC.

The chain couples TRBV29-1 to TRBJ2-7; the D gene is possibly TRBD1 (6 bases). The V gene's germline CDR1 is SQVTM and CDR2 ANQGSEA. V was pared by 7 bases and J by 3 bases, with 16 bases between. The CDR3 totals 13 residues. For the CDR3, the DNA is TGCAGCGCATTAGGGGGAGAGGGCTACGAGCAGTACTTC. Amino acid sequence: CSALGGEGYEQYF.

In DNA, the CDR3 is TGCAGCGTTGAAGAAAACAACTCCTACGAGCAGTACTTC. It translates to CSVEENNSYEQYF. The chain links TRBV29-1 to TRBJ2-7; unclear D gene. Germline CDR1 is SQVTM and CDR2 is ANQGSEA. Trimming took 0 bases from V and 0 from J, leaving 6 bases between them. The CDR3 runs 13 residues.

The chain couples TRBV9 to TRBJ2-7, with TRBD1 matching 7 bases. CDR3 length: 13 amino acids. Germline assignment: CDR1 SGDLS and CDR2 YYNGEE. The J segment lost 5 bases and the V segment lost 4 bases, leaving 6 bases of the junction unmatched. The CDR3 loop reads CASSSGQAHEQYF. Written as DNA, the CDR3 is TGTGCCAGCAGCTCAGGACAGGCCCACGAGCAGTACTTC. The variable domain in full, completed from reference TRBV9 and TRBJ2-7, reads DSGVTQTPKHLITATGQRVTLRCSPRSGDLSVYWYQQSLDQGLQFLIQYYNGEERAKGNILERFSAQQFPDLHSELNLSSLELGDSALYFCASSSGQAHEQYFGPGTRLTVT.

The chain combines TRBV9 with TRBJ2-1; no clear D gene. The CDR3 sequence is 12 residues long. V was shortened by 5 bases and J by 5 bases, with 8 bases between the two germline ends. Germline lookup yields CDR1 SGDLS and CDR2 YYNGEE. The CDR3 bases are TGTGCCAGCAGGAGTCGGAACAATGAGCAGTTCTTC. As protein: CASRSRNNEQFF.

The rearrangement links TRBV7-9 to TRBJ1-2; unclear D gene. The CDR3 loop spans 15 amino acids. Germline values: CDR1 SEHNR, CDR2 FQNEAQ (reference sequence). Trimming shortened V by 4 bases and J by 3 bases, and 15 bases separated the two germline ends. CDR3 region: CASSYQPRADYGYTF. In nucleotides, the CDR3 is TGTGCCAGCAGCTACCAACCGCGTGCGGACTATGGCTACACCTTC.

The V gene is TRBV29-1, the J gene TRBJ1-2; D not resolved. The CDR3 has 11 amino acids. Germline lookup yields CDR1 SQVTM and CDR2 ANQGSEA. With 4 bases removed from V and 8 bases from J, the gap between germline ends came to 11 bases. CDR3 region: CSVVDVSGYTF. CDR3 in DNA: TGCAGCGTTGTAGACGTCAGCGGCTACACCTTC.

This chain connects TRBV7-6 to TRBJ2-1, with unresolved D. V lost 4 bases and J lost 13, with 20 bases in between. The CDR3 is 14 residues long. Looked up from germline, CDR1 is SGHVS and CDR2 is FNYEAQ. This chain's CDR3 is CASSSLYARSNQFF. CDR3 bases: TGTGCCAGCAGCTCCCTTTATGCGCGATCAAACCAGTTCTTC.

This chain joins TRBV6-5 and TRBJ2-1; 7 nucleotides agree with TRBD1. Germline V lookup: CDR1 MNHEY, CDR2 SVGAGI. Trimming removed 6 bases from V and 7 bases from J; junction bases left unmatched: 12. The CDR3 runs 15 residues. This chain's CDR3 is CASSRARGTMNEQFF. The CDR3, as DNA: TGTGCCAGCAGCAGAGCCAGGGGGACGATGAATGAGCAGTTCTTC.

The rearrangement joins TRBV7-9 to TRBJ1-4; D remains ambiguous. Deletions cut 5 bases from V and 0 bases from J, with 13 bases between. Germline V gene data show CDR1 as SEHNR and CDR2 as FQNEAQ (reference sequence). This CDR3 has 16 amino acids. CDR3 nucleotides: TGTGCCAGCAGCGCCACTACGGGGTCAACTAATGAAAAACTGTTTTTT. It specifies CASSATTGSTNEKLFF.

CDR3 amino acids: CASSSVAGGPGTDTQYF. CDR3 nucleotides: TGTGCCAGCAGTTCCGTTGCGGGAGGGCCTGGCACAGATACGCAGTATTTT. The chain couples TRBV27 to TRBJ2-3, with 9 bases that match TRBD2. This CDR3 is 17 amino acids long. V shed 4 bases and J 1 base; nucleotides not matched to a gene: 9. Germline CDR1 MNHEY, CDR2 SMNVEV (reference sequence).

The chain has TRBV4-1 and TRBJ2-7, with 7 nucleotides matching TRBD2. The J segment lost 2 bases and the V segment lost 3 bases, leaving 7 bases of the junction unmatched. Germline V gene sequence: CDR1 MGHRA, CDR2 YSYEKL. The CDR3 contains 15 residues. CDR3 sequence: CASSQATSYPYEQYF. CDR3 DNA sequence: TGCGCCAGCAGCCAGGCGACTAGCTATCCCTACGAGCAGTACTTC.

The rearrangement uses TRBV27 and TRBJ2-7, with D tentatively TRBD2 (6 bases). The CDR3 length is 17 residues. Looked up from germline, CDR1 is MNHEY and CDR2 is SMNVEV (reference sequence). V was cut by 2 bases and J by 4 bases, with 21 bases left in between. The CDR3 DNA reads TGTGCCAGCAGTTTAATCGCAGGAGGGTCCGGATTATACGAGCAGTACTTC. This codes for CASSLIAGGSGLYEQYF.

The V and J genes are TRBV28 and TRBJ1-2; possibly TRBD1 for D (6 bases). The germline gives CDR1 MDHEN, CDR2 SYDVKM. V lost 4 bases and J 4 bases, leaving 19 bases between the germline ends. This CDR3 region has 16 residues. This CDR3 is CASSSQKQIRGYGYTF. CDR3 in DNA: TGTGCCAGCAGTTCCCAAAAACAGATCAGGGGCTATGGCTACACCTTC.